This is a list of T cell receptor beta chains from one sample in a study of cytomegalovirus exposure and HLA in healthy donors. Method: immunoSEQ multiplex PCR; TCRdb's copy keeps in-frame clones and lacks some. The data contain about 130,000 clones, approximately 89% of them singletons. Material: PBMCs. Receptors originate from a woman aged 18-30 years in good health and CMV-seropositive. The CDR3 runs from the conserved cysteine through the conserved F or W. The D gene is left open where the match is weak. Where a row states a size, it is once, few, many or the class of an expanded clone; other rows omit it.

>-|TRBJ1-1|14|-|TRBV11-3
TGTGCCAGCAGCCGAGGGGGAGTTAAGGCTGAAGCTTTCTTT
CASSRGGVKAEAFF
>TRBD1|TRBJ2-5|11|-|TRBV11-2
TGTGCCAGCAGCACAGGGACAGAAAAGTACTTC
CASSTGTEKYF
>TRBD1|TRBJ2-1|12|-|TRBV10-2
TGCGCCAACCCGGACAGGGACAATGAGCAGTTCTTC
CANPDRDNEQFF
>TRBD1|TRBJ1-6|16|-|TRBV7-2
TGTGCCAGCAGCTGGACAGGGAGCTCCTATAATTCACCCCTCCACTTT
CASSWTGSSYNSPLHF
>TRBD1|TRBJ1-2|16|-|TRBV5-4
TGTGCCAGCAGCCACCGGGTGACAGGGATGGGATATGGCTACACCTTC
CASSHRVTGMGYGYTF
>-|TRBJ2-2|13|-|TRBV6-4
TGTGCCAGCAGTGACGCCACTAGCGGGGAGCTGTTTTTT
CASSDATSGELFF
>-|TRBJ1-1|18|-|TRBV27
TGTGCCAGCAGTTTCTCCCCTCCCGGCCTCGGAGGGAACACTGAAGCTTTCTTT
CASSFSPPGLGGNTEAFF
>TRBD1|TRBJ2-7|16|few|TRBV7-6
TGTGCCAGCAGCTTATCTGGGACAGGGGGCTCCTACGAGCAGTACTTC
CASSLSGTGGSYEQYF
>TRBD2|TRBJ2-3|16|-|TRBV9
TGTGCCAGCAGCGACATAGCGGGCGTCCCCACAGATACGCAGTATTTT
CASSDIAGVPTDTQYF
>TRBD1|TRBJ2-7|15|-|TRBV7-9
TGTGCCAGCAGTAGATCGGGACAGGGAAACTACGAGCAGTACTTC
CASSRSGQGNYEQYF
>-|TRBJ2-3|14|few|TRBV19
TGTGCCAGTAGGCGGACAGACTACACAGATACGCAGTATTTT
CASRRTDYTDTQYF
>TRBD1|TRBJ1-3|17|few|TRBV28
TGTGCCAGCAGTTTAACAGGGGCCCTCTTCTCTGGAAACACCATATATTTT
CASSLTGALFSGNTIYF
>TRBD1|TRBJ1-1|15|-|TRBV30
TGTGCCTGGAGTGTACGGGGGGACAGGGGCACTGAAGCTTTCTTT
CAWSVRGDRGTEAFF
>-|TRBJ2-2|15|-|TRBV6-6
TGTGCCAGCAGCGGGGGACAGTCGAACACCGGGGAGCTGTTTTTT
CASSGGQSNTGELFF
>-|TRBJ2-3|15|-|TRBV6-1
TGTGCCAGCAGTGTACGGGGGGCCCCCACAGATACGCAGTATTTT
CASSVRGAPTDTQYF
>-|TRBJ1-2|16|-|TRBV2
TGTGCCAGCAGTGAATCAGTCTACGTAGGGGACTATGGCTACACCTTC
CASSESVYVGDYGYTF
>-|TRBJ2-1|16|once|TRBV7-8
TGTGCCAGCAGCTTAAATGGACAGAGCTCCTACAATGAGCAGTTCTTC
CASSLNGQSSYNEQFF
>-|TRBJ1-4|15|-|TRBV30
TGTGCCTGGAGTACCCGTTTCAGCGCGGGTGAAAAACTGTTTTTT
CAWSTRFSAGEKLFF
>-|TRBJ2-2|15|-|TRBV28
TGTGCCAGCAGTTTCCTACAGGCCAACACCGGGGAGCTGTTTTTT
CASSFLQANTGELFF
>-|TRBJ1-1|12|-|TRBV6-1
TGTGCCAGCGGGGCCTCCCGGACTGAAGCTTTCTTT
CASGASRTEAFF
>-|TRBJ2-3|14|-|TRBV18
TGTGCCAGCTCACTGGGACAAAGCACAGATACGCAGTATTTT
CASSLGQSTDTQYF
>-|TRBJ2-6|15|-|TRBV19
TGTGCCAGTAGTATGGGCCGACCTGGGGCCAACGTCCTGACTTTC
CASSMGRPGANVLTF
>-|TRBJ2-7|15|-|TRBV18
TGTGCCAGCTCACCACGCAGGGGGGATATCTACGAGCAGTACTTC
CASSPRRGDIYEQYF
>-|TRBJ2-7|12|-|TRBV28
TGTGCCAGCAGACTAGCCGGACGGAGGCAGTACTTC
CASRLAGRRQYF
>TRBD1|TRBJ1-2|13|few|TRBV6-5
TGTGCCAGCGGTCAGGGGGTTAACTATGGCTACACCTTC
CASGQGVNYGYTF
>-|TRBJ2-7|13|-|TRBV10-2
TGCGCCAGCGCTCCAACAGGGCCCTACGAGCAGTACTTC
CASAPTGPYEQYF
>TRBD2|TRBJ2-1|16|-|TRBV2
TGTGCCAGCAGCAATACTCTAGCGGGCTCCTACAATGAGCAGTTCTTC
CASSNTLAGSYNEQFF
>-|TRBJ2-7|13|-|TRBV29-1
TGCAGCGCTAGAACCGCGATGTCCTACGAGCAGTACTTC
CSARTAMSYEQYF
>-|TRBJ1-2|16|once|TRBV5-4
TGTGCCAGCAGCCCCCCAGGACAGCGAGCTAACTATGGCTACACCTTC
CASSPPGQRANYGYTF
>-|TRBJ1-1|13|-|TRBV5-1
TGCGCCAGCAGCCCGGACTGGAACACTGAAGCTTTCTTT
CASSPDWNTEAFF
>-|TRBJ2-3|13|-|TRBV7-2
TGTGCCAGCAGCTCGGGGTGGACAGATACGCAGTATTTT
CASSSGWTDTQYF
>TRBD1|TRBJ2-7|14|-|TRBV7-9
TGTGCCAGCAGCACCGACAGGGTTACCTACGAGCAGTACTTC
CASSTDRVTYEQYF
>TRBD1|TRBJ1-3|16|few|TRBV7-9
TGTGCCAGCAGCACCATACAGGGGACGTCTGGAAACACCATATATTTT
CASSTIQGTSGNTIYF
>-|TRBJ1-2|13|-|TRBV14
TGTGCCAGCAGCCAAGCCCTTAACTATGGCTACACCTTC
CASSQALNYGYTF
>-|TRBJ1-2|13|-|TRBV5-1
TGCGCCAGCAGCTCGGACAACGAATATGGCTACACCTTC
CASSSDNEYGYTF
>-|TRBJ2-6|15|-|TRBV11-2
TGTGCCAGCAGCTTTGAGGGAACTGGGGCCAACGTCCTGACTTTC
CASSFEGTGANVLTF
>TRBD1|TRBJ2-7|15|-|TRBV28
TGTGCCAGCAGTACAACAGGGGGGTTGCTCTACGAGCAGTACTTC
CASSTTGGLLYEQYF
>TRBD2|TRBJ2-2|15|-|TRBV4-2
TGTGCCAGCAGCCAAGACCCAGCGGGGTCCGGGGAGCTGTTTTTT
CASSQDPAGSGELFF
>-|TRBJ1-2|14|few|TRBV2
TGTGCCAGCAGAGGTTCGGGGGGACCTGATGGCTACACCTTC
CASRGSGGPDGYTF
>-|TRBJ2-1|16|-|TRBV7-8
TGTGCCAGCAGCTCTAGACGGGTGATAAGGTACAATGAGCAGTTCTTC
CASSSRRVIRYNEQFF
>TRBD1|TRBJ1-5|19|-|TRBV18
TGTGCCAGCTCACCGAATCCGGGACAGGGGGCCTATAGCAATCAGCCCCAGCATTTT
CASSPNPGQGAYSNQPQHF
>-|TRBJ2-6|16|-|TRBV28
TGTGCCAGCAGTTCGAGACGGGGATCAGGGGCCAACGTCCTGACTTTC
CASSSRRGSGANVLTF
>-|TRBJ2-1|15|-|TRBV9
TGTGCCAGCAGCCCACTAGCTAGCCTCAGAGATGAGCAGTTCTTC
CASSPLASLRDEQFF
>TRBD2|TRBJ2-7|16|few|TRBV7-8
TGTGCCAGCAGCTTAGTGCTAGCGGGGGACTCCTACGAGCAGTACTTC
CASSLVLAGDSYEQYF
>-|TRBJ1-2|15|-|TRBV7-2
TGTGCCAGCAGCTTACAGGGCTTAGCTAACTATGGCTACACCTTC
CASSLQGLANYGYTF
>TRBD1|TRBJ2-1|12|once|TRBV10-3
TGTGCCATCGGGACAGGGGGTAATGAGCAGTTCTTC
CAIGTGGNEQFF
>-|TRBJ1-6|11|few|TRBV6-5
TGTGCCAGCAAAGGTAGCGGGGCCCTCCACTTT
CASKGSGALHF
>TRBD1|TRBJ1-2|13|-|TRBV9
TGTGCCAGCAGCGTAGGGACAGGGGTGGGCTACACCTTC
CASSVGTGVGYTF
>TRBD1|TRBJ2-7|17|-|TRBV11-2
TGTGCCAGCAGCTTAGATTTCCTTGCAGGGGGCTTCTACGAGCAGTACTTC
CASSLDFLAGGFYEQYF
>-|TRBJ2-2|15|-|TRBV12-5
TGTGCTAGTGGCCTAGGACAGTTTAACACCGGGGAGCTGTTTTTT
CASGLGQFNTGELFF
>-|TRBJ2-5|14|-|TRBV2
TGTGCCAGCAAGGGTCGCGGGGTTCGAGAGACCCAGTACTTC
CASKGRGVRETQYF
>TRBD1|TRBJ1-1|15|-|TRBV9
TGTGCCAGCAGCCGACAGGGTGGGTTGAACACTGAAGCTTTCTTT
CASSRQGGLNTEAFF
>-|TRBJ1-1|16|-|TRBV5-1
TGCGCCAGCAGCTCGATAAGCGGGGCCGGGGACACTGAAGCTTTCTTT
CASSSISGAGDTEAFF
>TRBD2|TRBJ2-5|15|-|TRBV4-3
TGCGCCAGCAGCCCCAGAGGGGAGGGCCCAGAGACCCAGTACTTC
CASSPRGEGPETQYF
>-|TRBJ2-3|15|-|TRBV18
TGTGCCAGCTCTCCGATGGGGGCGCCCGGAGATACGCAGTATTTT
CASSPMGAPGDTQYF
>-|TRBJ2-2|16|-|TRBV6-1
TGTGCCAGCAGTGAACGGCCCCCAGGGAACACCGGGGAGCTGTTTTTT
CASSERPPGNTGELFF